This entry lists 26 T cell receptor beta chains sequenced from one sample in a study of monozygotic twins with inflammatory bowel disease. TCRdb processed the 5' RACE reads again and assigns one entry to each CDR3 protein, with no DNA. The sample totals approximately 400,000 distinct CDR3 sequences; its top ten clones hold roughly 2.5%. Sequenced sample: blood. Receptor source: a human donor with ulcerative colitis or Crohn's disease, or a healthy co-twin of an affected twin (not recorded which).

The chain uses TRBV11-2 and TRBJ2-2; no DNA is available, so the TRBD1 call from TCRdb remains unchecked. The CDR3 extends over 14 amino acids. Germline V lookup: CDR1 SGHAT, CDR2 FQNNGV. The CDR3 sequence is CASSLTGENGELFF.

The CDR3 spells CAISAAGGVNEQFF. The chain recombines TRBV10-3 with TRBJ2-1; without DNA, the TCRdb call of TRBD2 cannot be checked. The germline V gene has CDR1 ENHRY and CDR2 SYGVKD. The CDR3 totals 14 residues.

V and J are TRBV7-6 and TRBJ1-4; TCRdb's D gene call, TRBD1, goes unchecked for lack of DNA. Germline CDR1 is SGHVS and CDR2 is FNYEAQ. This CDR3 has 16 residues. The CDR3 loop reads CASSLQGQGGREKLFF. Supplemented by reference TRBV7-6 and TRBJ1-4, the full variable domain reads GAGVSQSPRYKVTKRGQDVALRCDPISGHVSLYWYRQALGQGPEFLTYFNYEAQQDKSGLPNDRFSAERPEGSISTLTIQRTEQRDSAMYRCASSLQGQGGREKLFFGSGTQLSVL.

The gene calls are TRBV6-5 and TRBJ1-1. Germline CDR1 reads MNHEY; CDR2 reads SVGAGI. The CDR3 has 11 residues. CDR3 amino acids: CASSYSNRAFF.

The rearrangement joins TRBV2 to TRBJ1-6. Germline CDR1 and CDR2: SNHLY and FYNNEI. This CDR3 is 15 amino acids long. This chain's CDR3 is CASSPRKSLDSPLHF.

This chain uses TRBV7-6 with TRBJ1-2; TCRdb's D call of TRBD1 is untestable without DNA. Germline CDR1 reads SGHVS; CDR2 reads FNYEAQ. The CDR3 consists of 14 residues. The CDR3 sequence is CASSLGRGDNGYTF.

The chain carries TRBV5-4 and TRBJ1-1; TCRdb's assignment of TRBD1 cannot be checked, as there is no DNA. Germline V gene data show CDR1 as SGHNT and CDR2 as YYREEE (reference sequence). CDR3 size: 17 residues. The chain's CDR3 is CASSLGQGAGVNTEAFF.

The gene calls are TRBV4-2 and TRBJ2-1; TCRdb reports TRBD2, a call that lacks DNA to check it against. CDR1 LGHNA and CDR2 YNFKEQ come from the germline V gene. The CDR3 runs 16 residues. The CDR3 here is CASSQVRTSGSNEQFF.

The chain links TRBV12-3 or TRBV12-4 to TRBJ2-3; with no DNA, the TCRdb D assignment of TRBD1 cannot be verified. The CDR3 has 15 residues. CDR3: CASSSWGGVTDTQYF.

The CDR3 sequence is CSVVGTGVTEAFF. V is TRBV29-1 and J is TRBJ1-1; TCRdb outputs TRBD1, but without DNA this stays unchecked. Per germline, CDR1 SQVTM and CDR2 ANQGSEA. This CDR3 contains 13 residues.

J is TRBJ2-1 and V is TRBV6-1; TCRdb's D call of TRBD1 is untestable without DNA. The CDR3 is 16 amino acids. Germline V gene lookup returns CDR1 MNHNS and CDR2 SASEGT. The CDR3 is CASSEGTGGDGNEQFF.

The chain joins TRBV5-1 to TRBJ1-4. CDR1 SGHRS and CDR2 YFSETQ come from the germline V gene. There are 15 residues in the CDR3. CDR3 sequence: CASSWGQPTNEKLFF.

V usage is TRBV12-3 or TRBV12-4 and J usage is TRBJ2-1. CDR3 length: 14 residues. CDR3 sequence reads: CASSLAASYNEQFF.

The chain joins TRBV18 to TRBJ1-2; TCRdb's D gene call, TRBD1, goes unchecked for lack of DNA. In germline, CDR1 is KGHSH, CDR2 LQKENI. The CDR3 totals 16 residues. This CDR3 reads CASSPLDRGPIDGYTF.

J is TRBJ2-5 and V is TRBV24-1; TCRdb outputs TRBD2, but without DNA this stays unchecked. The V gene's germline CDR1 is KGHDR and CDR2 SFDVKD. This CDR3 has 16 residues. The CDR3: CATSDPEGRGQETQYF.

J is TRBJ2-1 and V is TRBV2; the TCRdb D gene call, TRBD2, has no DNA to confirm it. There are 16 residues in the CDR3. Germline-derived CDR1 and CDR2 are SNHLY and FYNNEI. CDR3 protein: CASTPAGGVSYNEQFF.

The rearrangement links TRBV12-3 or TRBV12-4 to TRBJ2-3; checking the TCRdb D call of TRBD2 is not possible without DNA. This CDR3 region has 16 residues. CDR3 sequence reads: CASSLGLAGVSDTQYF.

This CDR3 is CASSQDGMTINEQFF. This chain uses TRBV3-1 with TRBJ2-1. The germline V gene encodes CDR1 LGHDT and CDR2 YNNKEL (reference sequence). The CDR3 contains 15 residues.

The chain carries TRBV5-4 and TRBJ2-2. Germline-derived CDR1 and CDR2 are SGHNT and YYREEE (reference sequence). The CDR3 covers 13 residues. The CDR3 protein is CASSLDLTGELFF.

This chain connects TRBV3-1 to TRBJ2-7; without DNA, the TCRdb call of TRBD1 cannot be checked. Germline V gene lookup returns CDR1 LGHDT and CDR2 YNNKEL (reference sequence). This CDR3 region has 15 residues. This chain's CDR3 is CASSQDSGGNGEQYF.

This sequence joins TRBV7-2 and TRBJ2-3; the TCRdb call, TRBD2, lacks DNA for checking. Germline CDR1 is SGHTA and CDR2 is FQGNSA. The CDR3 contains 17 residues. The CDR3 spells CASSLWTSGRTPDTQYF.

The V gene is TRBV19, the J gene TRBJ1-1; TCRdb's D call of TRBD1 is untestable without DNA. The germline V gene has CDR1 LNHDA and CDR2 SQIVND (reference sequence). The CDR3 sequence is 13 residues long. The CDR3 loop reads CASSTTGDTEAFF.

The CDR3 protein is CASSSTVTGANVLTF. V is TRBV12-3 or TRBV12-4 and J is TRBJ2-6. CDR3 length equals 15 residues.

The V and J genes are TRBV5-1 and TRBJ2-2; the D call of TRBD2 rests on TCRdb alone, since no DNA is present to check it. Germline CDR1 is SGHRS and CDR2 is YFSETQ. The CDR3 consists of 17 residues. Here the CDR3 reads CASSSFSGVKGSGELFF.

The chain recombines TRBV27 with TRBJ2-5; TCRdb names TRBD2, which stays unverified in the absence of DNA. Germline CDR1 reads MNHEY; CDR2 reads SMNVEV (reference sequence). CDR3 length: 15 residues. This CDR3 is CASSLQNPRQETQYF.

V is TRBV5-1 and J is TRBJ1-1; TCRdb's assignment of TRBD1 cannot be checked, as there is no DNA. Germline V CDR1 and CDR2: SGHRS, YFSETQ. This CDR3 is built from 14 residues. CDR3 sequence reads: CASRQGAEYNEAFF.